One and the same sample provided the 3 T cell receptor beta chains below, sequenced in a study of T cell responses to AZD1222 COVID-19 vaccine. Data came from immunoSEQ multiplex PCR; TCRdb stores just in-frame clones and leaves some out. The profile covers around 150,000 clones, with 90% appearing a single time and less than 6.5% taken by the ten largest. The input for sequencing was peripheral blood, taken 28 days after the second AZD1222 dose. The receptors were gathered from an adult who received the AZD1222 COVID-19 vaccine.

This clone is a singleton in its sample. The rearrangement uses TRBV9 and TRBJ2-3; TRBD2 matches at 11 bases. This CDR3 has 16 amino acids. CDR1 and CDR2 from the germline V gene are SGDLS and YYNGEE. V gave up 1 base and J gave up 6 bases; unmatched junction bases: 7. CDR3 nucleotides: TGTGCCAGCAGCGTACCGACTAGCGGGATCGTGGATACGCAGTATTTT. Its protein is CASSVPTSGIVDTQYF.

The rearrangement uses TRBV6-1 and TRBJ2-6, with D perhaps given as TRBD1 or TRBD2 (5 bases each). Germline loops: CDR1 MNHNS, CDR2 SASEGT. The CDR3 is 18 amino acids. Trimming pared 2 bases from V and 0 bases from J, leaving 14 bases between. CDR3 in DNA: TGTGCCAGCAGTGAAAGCCAGGGAGCGGCCTCTGGGGCCAACGTCCTGACTTTC. This sequence encodes CASSESQGAASGANVLTF.

The gene calls are TRBV30 and TRBJ2-3; 12 nucleotides line up with TRBD2. CDR3 length: 14 residues. The junction had 5 bases not matched to a gene; V was cut back by 5 bases and J by 5 bases. Germline-derived CDR1 and CDR2 are GTSNPN and SVGIG (reference sequence). CDR3 loop: CAWETSGRGDTQYF. In nucleotides, the CDR3 is TGTGCCTGGGAGACTAGCGGGAGAGGAGATACGCAGTATTTT.